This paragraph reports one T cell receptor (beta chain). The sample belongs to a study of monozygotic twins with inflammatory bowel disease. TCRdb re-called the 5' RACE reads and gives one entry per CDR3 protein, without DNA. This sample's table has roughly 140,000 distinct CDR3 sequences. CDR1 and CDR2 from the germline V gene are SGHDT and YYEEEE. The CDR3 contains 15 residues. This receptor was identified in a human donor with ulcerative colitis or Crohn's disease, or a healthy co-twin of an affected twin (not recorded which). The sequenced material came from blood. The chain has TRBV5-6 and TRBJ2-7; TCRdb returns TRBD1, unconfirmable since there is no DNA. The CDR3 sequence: CASSLEAQGGYEQYF. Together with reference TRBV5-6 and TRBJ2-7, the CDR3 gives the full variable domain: DAGVTQSPTHLIKTRGQQVTLRCSPKSGHDTVSWYQQALGQGPQFIFQYYEEEERQRGNFPDRFSGHQFPNYSSELNVNALLLGDSALYLCASSLEAQGGYEQYFGPGTRLTVT.